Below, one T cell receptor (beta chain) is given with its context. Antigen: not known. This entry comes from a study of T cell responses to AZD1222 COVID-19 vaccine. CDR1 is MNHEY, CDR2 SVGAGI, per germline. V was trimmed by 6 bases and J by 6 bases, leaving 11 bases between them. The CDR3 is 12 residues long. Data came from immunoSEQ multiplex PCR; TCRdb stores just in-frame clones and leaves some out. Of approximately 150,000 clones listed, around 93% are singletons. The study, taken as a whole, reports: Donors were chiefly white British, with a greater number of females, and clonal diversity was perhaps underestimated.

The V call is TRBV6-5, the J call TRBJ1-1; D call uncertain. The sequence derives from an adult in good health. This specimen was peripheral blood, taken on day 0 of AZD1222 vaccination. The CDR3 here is CASRGFRAEAFF. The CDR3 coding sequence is TGTGCCAGCAGGGGGTTTAGGGCTGAAGCTTTCTTT.